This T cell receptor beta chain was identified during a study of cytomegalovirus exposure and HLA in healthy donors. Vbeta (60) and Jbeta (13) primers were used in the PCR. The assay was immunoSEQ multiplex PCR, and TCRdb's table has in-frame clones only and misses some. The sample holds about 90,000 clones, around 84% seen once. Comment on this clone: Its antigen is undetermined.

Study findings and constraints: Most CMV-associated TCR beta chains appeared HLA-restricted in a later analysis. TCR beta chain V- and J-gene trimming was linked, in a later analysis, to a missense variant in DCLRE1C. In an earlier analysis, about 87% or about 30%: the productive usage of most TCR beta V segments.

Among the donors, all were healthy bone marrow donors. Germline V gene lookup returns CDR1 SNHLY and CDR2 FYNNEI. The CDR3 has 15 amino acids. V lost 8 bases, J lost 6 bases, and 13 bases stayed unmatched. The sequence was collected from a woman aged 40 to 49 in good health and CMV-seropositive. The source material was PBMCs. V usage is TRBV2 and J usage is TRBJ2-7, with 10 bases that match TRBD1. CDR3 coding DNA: TGTGCCAGCTACAGGGGACAGGGGTTTTTCTCCGAGCAGTACTTC. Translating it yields CASYRGQGFFSEQYF.